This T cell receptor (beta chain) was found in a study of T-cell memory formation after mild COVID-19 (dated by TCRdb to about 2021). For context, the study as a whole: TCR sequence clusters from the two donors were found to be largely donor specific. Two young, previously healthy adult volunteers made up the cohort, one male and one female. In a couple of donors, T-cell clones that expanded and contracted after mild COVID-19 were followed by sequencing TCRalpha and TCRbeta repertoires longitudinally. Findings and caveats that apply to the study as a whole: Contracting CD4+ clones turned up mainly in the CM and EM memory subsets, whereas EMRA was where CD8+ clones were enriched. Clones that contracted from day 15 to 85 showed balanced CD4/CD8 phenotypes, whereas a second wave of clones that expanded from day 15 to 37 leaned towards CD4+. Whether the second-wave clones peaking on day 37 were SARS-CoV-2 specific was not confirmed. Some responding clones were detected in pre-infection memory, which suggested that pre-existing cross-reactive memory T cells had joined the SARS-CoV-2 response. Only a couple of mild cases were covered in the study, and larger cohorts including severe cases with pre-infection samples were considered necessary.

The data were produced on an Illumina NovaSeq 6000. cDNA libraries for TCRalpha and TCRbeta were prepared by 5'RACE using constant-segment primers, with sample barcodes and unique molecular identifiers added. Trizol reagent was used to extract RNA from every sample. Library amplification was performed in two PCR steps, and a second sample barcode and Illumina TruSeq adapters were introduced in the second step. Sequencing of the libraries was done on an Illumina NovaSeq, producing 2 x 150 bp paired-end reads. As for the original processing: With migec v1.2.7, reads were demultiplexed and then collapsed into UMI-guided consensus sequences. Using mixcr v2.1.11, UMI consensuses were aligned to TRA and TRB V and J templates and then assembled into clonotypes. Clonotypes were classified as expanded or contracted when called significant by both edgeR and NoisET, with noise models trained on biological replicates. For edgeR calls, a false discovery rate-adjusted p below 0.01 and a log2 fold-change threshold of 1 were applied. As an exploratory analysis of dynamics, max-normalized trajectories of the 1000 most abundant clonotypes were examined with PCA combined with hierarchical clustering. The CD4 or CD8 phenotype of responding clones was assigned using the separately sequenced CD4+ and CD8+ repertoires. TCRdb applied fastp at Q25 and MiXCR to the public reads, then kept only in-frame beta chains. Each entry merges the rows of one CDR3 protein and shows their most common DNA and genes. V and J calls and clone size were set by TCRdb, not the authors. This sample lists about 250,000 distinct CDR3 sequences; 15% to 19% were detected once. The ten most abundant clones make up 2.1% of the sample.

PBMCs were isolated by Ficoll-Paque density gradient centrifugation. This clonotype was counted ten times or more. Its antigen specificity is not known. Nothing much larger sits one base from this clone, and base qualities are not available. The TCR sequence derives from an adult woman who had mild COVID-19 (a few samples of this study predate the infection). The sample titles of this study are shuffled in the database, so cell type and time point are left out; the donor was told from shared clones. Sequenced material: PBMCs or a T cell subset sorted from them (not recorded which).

For the CDR3, the sequence is CATSHRDGVEDTQYF. The DNA sequence follows: TGTGCCACCAGCCACCGGGACGGTGTTGAGGATACGCAGTATTTT. Here the chain combines TRBV24-1 and TRBJ2-3, with the D gene tentatively TRBD1 or TRBD2, based on 5 matching bases in each. V was cut back by 7 bases and J by 6 bases, leaving a gap of 19 bases between them. Counted from cysteine to phenylalanine, this CDR3 has 15 amino acids. Only the CDR3 DNA stays, 45 bases, in frame from base 1. From a lookup of the germline V gene, CDR1 and CDR2 are KGHDR and SFDVKD.